This section outlines one T cell receptor beta chain sequence together with its context. This entry is derived from a study of blood T cell repertoires in COVID-19. Study background: Samples came from the United States, Italy and Spain, spanning acute and convalescent COVID-19. T cells, B-cell-depleted T cells, or PBMCs provided the cDNA or gDNA that served as material.

Study processing details: How many nucleated cells were present was estimated from reference gene primer amplification. Using immunoSEQ multiplex PCR, the repertoire was profiled, and TCRdb retains in-frame clones only, with some absent. For V, J and clone size, that table is used; D and trimming come from the DNA. The data contain about 250,000 clones, nearly 90% of them seen just once; the ten biggest clones take up 0.7% to 0.85%. The CDR3 is made up of 16 amino acids. The V gene's germline CDR1 is LNHDA and CDR2 SQIVND (reference sequence). The V gene end was trimmed by 4 bases and the J gene end by 7 bases; junction bases not matched to a gene: 11.

The sequencing input was peripheral blood. The chain carries TRBV19 and TRBJ1-5; 9 bases fit TRBD1. The receptor's source is a woman aged 30 to 39 with acute or convalescent COVID-19. Here the CDR3 reads CASSNREGQGAQPQHF. Here the CDR3 DNA reads TGTGCCAGTAGTAACCGCGAGGGACAGGGTGCACAGCCCCAGCATTTT.